What follows is one T cell receptor beta chain and its context. The data are from a study of blood T cell repertoires in COVID-19. As for the study in general: PBMCs, B-cell-depleted T cells, or T cells provided the cDNA or gDNA that made up the material.

Study processing details: Using reference gene primer amplification, nucleated cell counts were estimated. Repertoires were generated with immunoSEQ multiplex PCR, while TCRdb's copy carries only in-frame clones and drops some. V, J and clone size derive from that table, while D and trimming were established from the DNA sequence. The sample lists tens of thousands of clones, 65% to 90% occurring once. The receptor was derived from a human donor in a cohort sampled during active COVID-19. The specimen sequenced was peripheral blood.

CDR3 region: CASSLDSPTEAFF. The CDR3, as DNA: TGCGCCAGCAGCTTGGACAGCCCCACTGAAGCTTTCTTT. The chain carries TRBV5-1 and TRBJ1-1; D not certain. Germline CDR1 and CDR2: SGHRS and YFSETQ. Trimming left V 0 bases short and J 4 bases short, with 7 bases between. The length of the CDR3 is 13 residues.